This T cell receptor (beta chain) derives from a study of T cell changes during pregnancy in multiple sclerosis (dated by TCRdb to between 2017 and 2020). Regarding the complete study: The study examined how the T cell repertoire changed over the course of pregnancy in women with multiple sclerosis.

Library method: the immunoSEQ multiplex PCR assay. Not all clones reach the TCRdb copy of this immuneACCESS table, which keeps in-frame sequences only. Checked studies attribute under half of the gap to unresolved V genes and leave the rest unexplained. This sample lists 15,000 to 20,000 clones; around 90% were detected once. About 5% of the sample is taken by the ten largest. About this clone itself: It lacks a known antigen. No much larger clonotype is one base removed from it; base qualities were not supplied.

The germline V gene supplies CDR1 SNHLY and CDR2 FYNNEI. Deletion took 8 bases off V and 4 bases off J, with a span of 13 bases between the germline ends. The CDR3 runs 13 amino acids, cysteine and phenylalanine included. CDR3 DNA is the only sequence kept; it has 39 bases, read in frame from the first base. The TCR comes from a female donor in good health, enrolled as a control in a pregnancy study. The V and J genes are TRBV2 and TRBJ2-3, and TRBD2 may be the D gene, going by 5 matching bases. The sample here was CD8+ T cells from peripheral blood mononuclear cells, taken after pregnancy. The nucleotides read TGTGCCAGCTCTCTTTGGGGAGCAGATACGCAGTATTTT. This yields the protein CASSLWGADTQYF.